One and the same sample provided the 10 T cell receptor beta chains below, sequenced in a study of OX40 agonist ivuxolimab in advanced cancers. Measured with immunoSEQ multiplex PCR; TCRdb has only the in-frame clones, and not every one. Altogether tens of thousands of clones are present, about 87% being singletons, with the ten largest covering 0.8% to 1.3%. The source was CD4+ or CD8+ T cells sorted from blood, collected in a trial of the OX40 agonist ivuxolimab. Every receptor here comes from an adult with an advanced solid tumor such as melanoma, head and neck, liver or kidney cancer.

The V and J genes are TRBV9 and TRBJ2-1; TRBD2 aligns across 10 bases. The germline V gene has CDR1 SGDLS and CDR2 YYNGEE. The CDR3 runs 16 residues. Trimming cost V 4 bases and J 4 bases; bases outside gene matches: 8. CDR3 sequence: CASSHWSGRGYNEQFF. The CDR3 DNA reads TGTGCCAGCAGCCACTGGAGCGGGAGGGGGTACAATGAGCAGTTCTTC. Full variable domain (outside the CDR3, taken from reference TRBV9 and TRBJ2-1): DSGVTQTPKHLITATGQRVTLRCSPRSGDLSVYWYQQSLDQGLQFLIQYYNGEERAKGNILERFSAQQFPDLHSELNLSSLELGDSALYFCASSHWSGRGYNEQFFGPGTRLTVL.

The chain uses TRBV18 and TRBJ2-1; D is uncertain. The V and J ends lost 4 bases and 5 bases respectively, with 12 bases between them. The length of the CDR3 is 14 residues. CDR1 is KGHSH, CDR2 LQKENI, per germline. CDR3 nucleotide sequence: TGTGCCAGCTCACTTTCTAGAGGCAACAATGAGCAGTTCTTC. Translating gives CASSLSRGNNEQFF.

The J gene is TRBJ2-3, the V gene TRBV7-9; D not resolved. The CDR3 has 13 amino acids. V was clipped by 2 bases and J by 3 bases, with 6 bases between them. Germline CDR1 and CDR2: SEHNR and FQNEAQ (reference sequence). CDR3: CASSLSGTDTQYF. DNA of the CDR3: TGTGCCAGCAGCTTATCCGGGACAGATACGCAGTATTTT.

V is TRBV7-2 and J is TRBJ2-7; D gene ambiguous. The germline V gene encodes CDR1 SGHTA and CDR2 FQGNSA. Trimming removed 4 bases at V and 0 bases at J, with 7 bases between. CDR3 length: 13 residues. The CDR3 loop is CASSSYTSYEQYF. The CDR3 nucleotides read TGTGCCAGCAGCTCTTATACCTCCTACGAGCAGTACTTC.

V and J are TRBV2 and TRBJ2-7, with 11 bases aligning to TRBD2. V dropped 8 bases and J dropped 0; count of bases not matched to a gene: 6. This CDR3 is 15 amino acids long. Germline V lookup: CDR1 SNHLY, CDR2 FYNNEI. CDR3 sequence: CASGPGLAGSYEQYF. CDR3 bases: TGTGCCAGCGGACCCGGACTAGCGGGCTCCTACGAGCAGTACTTC. Complete variable domain (other parts from reference TRBV2 and TRBJ2-7): EPEVTQTPSHQVTQMGQEVILRCVPISNHLYFYWYRQILGQKVEFLVSFYNNEISEKSEIFDDQFSVERPDGSNFTLKIRSTKLEDSAMYFCASGPGLAGSYEQYFGPGTRLTVT.

The V gene is TRBV10-3, the J gene TRBJ1-4, with D uncertain. This CDR3 region has 16 residues. V lost 0 bases and J lost 7, with 15 bases in between. Germline V CDR1 and CDR2: ENHRY, SYGVKD. The CDR3 DNA reads as TGTGCCATCAGTGAGTCGTACTCCCAGGTCGGTGAAAAACTGTTTTTT. Translated: CAISESYSQVGEKLFF.

This sequence joins TRBV10-1 and TRBJ2-5; a possible D gene is TRBD1 (5 bases). The CDR3 has 14 amino acids. V gave up 2 bases and J gave up 0 bases, with 7 bases separating them. Germline CDR1 reads WNHNN; CDR2 reads SYGVQD (reference sequence). The CDR3 reads CASSEPGHQETQYF. CDR3 sequence (DNA): TGCGCCAGCAGTGAGCCAGGGCACCAAGAGACCCAGTACTTC.

The rearrangement joins TRBV28 to TRBJ1-5; no clear D gene. CDR1 and CDR2 (germline): MDHEN, SYDVKM. This CDR3 spans 12 amino acids. The V end lost 6 bases, the J end lost 3 bases, and 6 bases lay between the germline ends. The CDR3: CASRSPNQPQHF. DNA of the CDR3: TGTGCCAGCAGGTCCCCCAATCAGCCCCAGCATTTT.

The chain joins TRBV28 to TRBJ1-2, with unresolved D. The length of the CDR3 is 13 residues. Germline CDR1 MDHEN, CDR2 SYDVKM. V was cut by 5 bases and J by 8 bases, with 15 bases left in between. The CDR3 sequence: CASSPSYLGGYTF. The CDR3 nucleotides read TGTGCCAGCAGTCCATCCTACCTGGGAGGCTACACCTTC.

This clone was seen a handful of times. This chain links TRBV7-2 with TRBJ1-5; the match to TRBD1 covers 10 bases. V trimming: 3 bases; J trimming: 6 bases; junction bases outside the gene matches: 8. CDR3 length: 16 residues. Germline CDR1 is SGHTA and CDR2 is FQGNSA. The CDR3 loop reads CASSLTTGGLSQPQHF. The DNA for the CDR3 is TGTGCCAGCAGCTTGACGACAGGGGGCCTTAGTCAGCCCCAGCATTTT. The full variable domain, with the rest looked up from reference TRBV7-2 and TRBJ1-5, is GAGVSQSPSNKVTEKGKDVELRCDPISGHTALYWYRQSLGQGLEFLIYFQGNSAPDKSGLPSDRFSAERTGGSVSTLTIQRTQQEDSAVYLCASSLTTGGLSQPQHFGDGTRLSIL.